This T cell receptor (beta chain) was profiled in a study of control samples from healthy donors and cancer patients. In germline, CDR1 is SGHTA, CDR2 FQGNSA. The CDR3 covers 15 residues. V was pared by 7 bases and J by 1 base, with 14 bases between. Assay: immunoSEQ multiplex PCR; the TCRdb copy retains only in-frame clones and omits some. The sample lists about 29,000 clones, nearly 90% occurring once. The sample comprised formalin-fixed, paraffin-embedded tissue. The sequence came from a female donor with melanoma. The gene calls are TRBV7-2 and TRBJ1-3, with a tentative D call TRBD1 (5 bases). The CDR3 sequence is CASTTGGGSGNTIYF. The CDR3 bases are TGTGCCAGCACTACCGGGGGAGGGTCTGGAAACACCATATATTTT.